This T cell receptor beta chain was captured in a study of spatial heterogeneity in lung cancer. Study results and caveats: The study found ubiquitous expanded tumor TCRs in blood more at resection than follow-up.

Each TCR cDNA molecule bore a unique molecular identifier. TCRdb re-called the 5' RACE reads with MiXCR, one entry per CDR3 protein. This table holds 25,000 or so distinct CDR3 sequences, 4% to 5% found once. Described time point: sample taken at primary tumor resection. This clonotype occurred many times. Its antigen is not known. Sequences were derived from PBMCs, sampled at surgery. The TCR sequence derives from a male donor with early-stage non-small cell lung cancer.

CDR3: CASSTGSSGSEKLFF. The CDR3 DNA reads as TGTGCCAGCAGCACAGGGTCGTCAGGGAGTGAAAAACTGTTTTTT. The genes are TRBV9 and TRBJ1-4; D perhaps matches TRBD1 (6 bases). The CDR3 has 15 amino acids. Between the trimmed V and J ends, which lost 4 bases and 7 bases, there was a span of 17 bases. Germline loops: CDR1 SGDLS, CDR2 YYNGEE.